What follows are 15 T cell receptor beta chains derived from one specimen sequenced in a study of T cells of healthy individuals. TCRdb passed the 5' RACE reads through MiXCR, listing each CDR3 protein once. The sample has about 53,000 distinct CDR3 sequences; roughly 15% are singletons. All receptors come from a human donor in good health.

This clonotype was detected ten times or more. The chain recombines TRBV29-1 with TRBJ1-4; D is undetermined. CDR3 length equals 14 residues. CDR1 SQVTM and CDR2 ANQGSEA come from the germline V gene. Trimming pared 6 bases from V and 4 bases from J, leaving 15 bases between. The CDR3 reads CSVLPDFDNEKLFF. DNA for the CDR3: TGCAGCGTACTACCCGATTTTGATAATGAAAAACTGTTTTTT.

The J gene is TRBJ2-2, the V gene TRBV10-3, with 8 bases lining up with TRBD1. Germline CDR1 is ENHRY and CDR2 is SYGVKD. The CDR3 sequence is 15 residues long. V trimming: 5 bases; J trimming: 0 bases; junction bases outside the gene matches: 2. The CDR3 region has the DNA TGTGCCATCAGTACGGGACAGGCGAACACCGGGGAGCTGTTTTTT. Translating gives CAISTGQANTGELFF.

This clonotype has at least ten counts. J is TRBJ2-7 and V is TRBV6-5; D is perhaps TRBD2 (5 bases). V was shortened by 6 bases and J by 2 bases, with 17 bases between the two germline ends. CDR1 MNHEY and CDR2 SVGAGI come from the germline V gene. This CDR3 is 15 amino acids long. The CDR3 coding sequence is TGTGCCAGCAGCTATGAGGGAGCACCCACCTACGAGCAGTACTTC. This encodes CASSYEGAPTYEQYF.

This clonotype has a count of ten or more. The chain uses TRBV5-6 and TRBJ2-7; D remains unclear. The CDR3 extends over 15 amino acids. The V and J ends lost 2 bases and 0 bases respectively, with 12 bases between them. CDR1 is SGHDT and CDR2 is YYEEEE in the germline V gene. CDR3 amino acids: CASSLTIVISYEQYF. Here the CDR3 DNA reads TGTGCCAGCAGCTTAACGATCGTAATCTCCTACGAGCAGTACTTC. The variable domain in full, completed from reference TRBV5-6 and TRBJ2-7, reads DAGVTQSPTHLIKTRGQQVTLRCSPKSGHDTVSWYQQALGQGPQFIFQYYEEEERQRGNFPDRFSGHQFPNYSSELNVNALLLGDSALYLCASSLTIVISYEQYFGPGTRLTVT.

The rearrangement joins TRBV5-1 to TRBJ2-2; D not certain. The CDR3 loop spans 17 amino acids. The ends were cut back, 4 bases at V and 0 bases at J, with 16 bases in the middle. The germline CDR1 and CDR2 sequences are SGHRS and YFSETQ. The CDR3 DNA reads TGCGCCAGCAGCCCACGCGGTAGCCCAACGAACACCGGGGAGCTGTTTTTT. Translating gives CASSPRGSPTNTGELFF.

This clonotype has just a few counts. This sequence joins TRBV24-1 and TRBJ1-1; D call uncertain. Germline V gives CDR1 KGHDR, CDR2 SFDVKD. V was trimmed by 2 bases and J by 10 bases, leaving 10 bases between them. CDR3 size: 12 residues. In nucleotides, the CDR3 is TGTGCCACCAGTGATTCGGGAAGGGTAGCTTTCTTT. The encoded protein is CATSDSGRVAFF.

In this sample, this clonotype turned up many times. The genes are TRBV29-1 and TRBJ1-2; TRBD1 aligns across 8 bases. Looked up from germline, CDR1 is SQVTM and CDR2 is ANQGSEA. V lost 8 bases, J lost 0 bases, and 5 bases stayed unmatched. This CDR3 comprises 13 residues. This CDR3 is CSTGTGPNYGYTF. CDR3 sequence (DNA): TGCAGCACCGGGACAGGTCCTAACTATGGCTACACCTTC.

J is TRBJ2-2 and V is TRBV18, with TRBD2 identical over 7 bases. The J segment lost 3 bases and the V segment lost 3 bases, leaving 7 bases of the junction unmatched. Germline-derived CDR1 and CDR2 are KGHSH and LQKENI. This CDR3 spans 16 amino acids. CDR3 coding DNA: TGTGCCAGCTCACCGCCGGGACGGGAGGACACCGGGGAGCTGTTTTTT. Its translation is CASSPPGREDTGELFF.

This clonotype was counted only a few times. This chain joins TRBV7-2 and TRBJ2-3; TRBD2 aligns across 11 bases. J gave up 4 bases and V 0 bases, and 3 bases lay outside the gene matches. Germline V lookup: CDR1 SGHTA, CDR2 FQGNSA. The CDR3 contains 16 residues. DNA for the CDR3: TGTGCCAGCAGCTTAGCAGCGGGACTAGCGGCAGATACGCAGTATTTT. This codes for CASSLAAGLAADTQYF.

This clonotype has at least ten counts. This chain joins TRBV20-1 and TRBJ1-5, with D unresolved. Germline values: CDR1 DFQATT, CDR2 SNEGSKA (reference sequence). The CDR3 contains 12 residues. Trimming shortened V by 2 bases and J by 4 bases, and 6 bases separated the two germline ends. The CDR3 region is CSARQTNQPQHF. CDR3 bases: TGCAGTGCTAGACAAACTAATCAGCCCCAGCATTTT.

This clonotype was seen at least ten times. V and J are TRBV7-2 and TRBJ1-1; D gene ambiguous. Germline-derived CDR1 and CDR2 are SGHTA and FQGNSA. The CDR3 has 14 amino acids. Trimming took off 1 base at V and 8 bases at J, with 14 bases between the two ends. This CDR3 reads CASSLETSVKEAFF. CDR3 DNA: TGTGCCAGCAGCTTAGAGACATCGGTCAAGGAAGCTTTCTTT.

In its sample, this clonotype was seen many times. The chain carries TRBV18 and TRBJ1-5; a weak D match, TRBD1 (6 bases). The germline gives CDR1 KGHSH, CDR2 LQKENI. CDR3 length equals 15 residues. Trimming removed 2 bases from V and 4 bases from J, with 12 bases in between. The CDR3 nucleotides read TGTGCCAGCTCACCAAGGACAGCTATTAATCAGCCCCAGCATTTT. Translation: CASSPRTAINQPQHF.

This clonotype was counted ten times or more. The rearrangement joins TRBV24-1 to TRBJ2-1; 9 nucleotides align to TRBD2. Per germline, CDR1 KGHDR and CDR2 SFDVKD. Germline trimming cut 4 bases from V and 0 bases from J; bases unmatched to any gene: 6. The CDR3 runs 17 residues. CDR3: CATSDTGLAASYNEQFF. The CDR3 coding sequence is TGTGCCACCAGTGACACGGGACTAGCTGCCTCCTACAATGAGCAGTTCTTC.

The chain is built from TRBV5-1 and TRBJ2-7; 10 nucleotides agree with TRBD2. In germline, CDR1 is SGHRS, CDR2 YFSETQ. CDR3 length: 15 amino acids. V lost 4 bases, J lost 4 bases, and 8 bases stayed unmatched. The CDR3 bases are TGCGCCAGCAGCCCGATGCTAGCGGGAGCTTACGAGCAGTACTTC. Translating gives CASSPMLAGAYEQYF.

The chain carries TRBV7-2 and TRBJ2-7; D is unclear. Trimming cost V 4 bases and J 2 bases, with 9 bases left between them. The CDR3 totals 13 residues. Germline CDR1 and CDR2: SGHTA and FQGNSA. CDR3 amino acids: CASSWTKPYEQYF. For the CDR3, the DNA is TGTGCCAGCAGCTGGACGAAACCCTACGAGCAGTACTTC.